This T cell receptor (beta chain) was sequenced for a study of cytomegalovirus exposure and HLA in healthy donors (dated by TCRdb to between 2016 and 2019). The study in broad terms: According to an earlier analysis of 587 of the donors, 150 million to 200 million T cells yielded 117 million unique TCR beta sequences and 276 Gb of sequence data. Roughly 300 gigabases of sequencing data and tens of millions of unique TCR sequences were included in an early release covering about 620 HLA-typed donors. Donor age, sex, ethnicity and CMV serostatus were compiled alongside the repertoire data. The study combined high-throughput TCR immunosequencing, statistical association of individual TCRs with disease status, and machine learning to predict cytomegalovirus infection status. Among about 370 genotyped donors of the cohort, an average of approximately 220,000 unique TCR beta nucleotide sequences was sequenced per donor, of which roughly 18% were non-productive. A later genetic analysis used genome-wide SNP genotypes for about three fifths of the 666 donors, treating that subset as a discovery cohort. Typing coverage varied by locus: roughly 629-630 donors for A, B, C, DRB1 and DQB1; approximately 560 for DQA1; 606 for DPA1; 450 to 480 for DPB1. Roughly 5 DR-DQ haplotypes were handled as single units for association and clustering, since linkage in the cohort was strong. Both class I and class II loci were covered by HLA typing, at four-digit resolution. In addition to the first cohort of 666 subjects, a separate validation cohort of under 150 different subjects was used. The aim of the study was to test whether cataloging public T cell receptors could identify signatures of past pathogen exposure. The later analysis used no new phenotypic data to find candidate immune exposures, relying instead on TCR beta sequences and their occurrence across donors. Among the roughly 400 genotyped donors, around 79% belonged to the genetic ancestry cluster associated with self-reported Caucasian donors. A later analysis re-analyzed previously published TCR beta repertoires from 550 to 700 donors and added high-resolution HLA genotyping to study TCR occurrence patterns. Every discovery cohort repertoire had been produced on one sequencing platform. An earlier analysis of more than 450 of the donors used high-throughput TCR beta sequencing to judge whether each TCR beta V gene segment behaved as functional or pseudogenic. The study used immunosequencing to profile the T cell repertoires of hundreds of subjects and linked those repertoires to cytomegalovirus serostatus. What the study reported, not specific to this receptor: A later analysis found that HLA-associated TCR beta chains were more clonally expanded and had lower generation probabilities than equally common non-associated chains. The classifier was reported to diagnose cytomegalovirus status with high specificity and sensitivity in both the original and validation cohorts. Because HLA typing was missing for some donors at each locus, association tests included only the typed subset. A later genetic analysis reported fewer N-insertions in productive TCRs among donors in an Asian-associated ancestry cluster than the roughly 700-donor mean. In a later analysis, 16,951 TCR beta sequences were associated with specific HLA alleles at a false discovery rate of 0.05. In a later analysis, TCR association rates were found to vary across HLA loci, with the most associated TCRs seen for DRB1 alleles and the fewest for HLA-C alleles. The 87-base-pair reads could not distinguish some IMGT-functional V segments, including TRBV6-2 and TRBV6-3, so those segments were excluded. An earlier analysis of 587 of the donors showed that most TCR beta V segments appeared in productive rearrangements either about 87% or about 30% of the time, which broadly matched IMGT annotations. The authors suggested that the approach could potentially be generalized to other disease states and immunological phenotypes. The only immune exposure information available for the cohort was CMV serostatus. An association between a missense DCLRE1C variant and V-gene and J-gene trimming of TCR beta chains was found in a later genetic analysis and replicated in an independent cohort. In vitro tests confirmed that a few of the cytomegalovirus-associated TCR beta chains recognize cytomegalovirus antigens. Most CMV-associated TCR beta chains appeared to be HLA-restricted in a later analysis, and the HLA associations seemed to be driven largely by CMV exposure. According to a later analysis, parvovirus B19, influenza, CMV and Epstein-Barr virus appeared linked to several top co-occurrence clusters. Sequencing depth was assumed to be roughly uniform across donors in the presence/absence analyses, though that assumption may not hold. In the study, around 150 TCR beta chains were listed as associated with cytomegalovirus. Assigning TCR associations to individual alleles was difficult when HLA alleles, especially DR and DQ, strongly co-occurred. A further reported finding was that TCR beta sequences accurately predicted the HLA-A and HLA-B alleles for most subjects in the first cohort. The earlier analysis of 450 to 700 of the donors excluded over 15 rarely observed V segments, including chromosome 9 orphons, because counts were too low. Only TCR beta chains were sequenced in this cohort, and the absence of alpha or paired-chain data limited detectable features. Correlated functional status among segregating V segments might be attributable to linkage disequilibrium, but an unknown experimental factor could not be ruled out. Across donors, most TCR sequences were observed very rarely, whereas some public TCRs were present in many individuals. A group of highly shared sequence variants was considered likely to be a technical artifact of the sequencing pipeline.

The germline ends are 13 bases apart after V is trimmed by 11 bases and J by 0 bases. CDR1 is given as SNHLY and CDR2 as FYNNEI, both from the germline V gene. There are 13 amino acids in the CDR3, from cysteine to phenylalanine inclusive. The retained sequence is limited to the CDR3, 39 bases, with the frame set at the first base. Concerning this clone itself: What this receptor recognizes is not known. No base quality information exists; no much larger clone differs at one position.

The library came from the immunoSEQ multiplex PCR assay. For the multiplex PCR, a mixture combining 60 forward primers for TCR Vbeta segments and 13 reverse primers for TCR Jbeta segments was used. The CDR3 region of rearranged TCR beta genes was amplified from genomic DNA with a multiplex PCR assay. On the Illumina HiSeq System, the amplified TCR beta libraries were sequenced as 87-base-pair reads. Concerning the study's data processing: In a later analysis, tens of millions of unique TCR beta chains were counted across the roughly 670 repertoires, and roughly 10 million of these chains were shared by at least two donors. A nearest-neighbor algorithm error-corrected the raw reads and collapsed the reads into unique sequences, merging closely related sequences to remove PCR and sequencing errors. To assign V, D and J gene segments, CDR3 sequences were aligned to IMGT reference sequences. For a sequence to be retained, a match of at least six nucleotides to both a V gene segment and a J gene segment was required. A rearrangement was called productive if the CDR3 had no stop codons and remained in frame with V and J, and every other rearrangement was called non-productive. CDR3 was defined according to IMGT convention as the region running from the second conserved V-encoded cysteine to the conserved J-encoded phenylalanine. Sequences without an unambiguous match to a single V gene segment were excluded from the earlier analysis of several hundred of the donors. An earlier analysis of fewer than 750 of the donors classified V segments as functional when productive rearrangements were above 56.7% and as segregating when the standard deviation between donors was above 5%. A statistical classification framework was built for diagnosing cytomegalovirus status from the catalog of TCR beta chain sequences. In a later analysis, TCR nucleotide sequences were compared against IMGT/GENE-DB human TR gene sequences so that V and J genes could be assigned. A later analysis assigned CDR3 sequences and most-parsimonious VDJ recombination scenarios with the TCRdist pipeline. In a later analysis, each TCR beta chain was defined by its CDR3 amino acid sequence together with its V-gene family, and reads lacking a unique V-gene family were excluded. To address suspected cross-contamination and a sequencing artifact, a later analysis removed roughly 580 highly shared, low-generation-probability nucleotide sequences. A later analysis calculated a clonal expansion index for each public chain from normalized within-repertoire ranks of inferred template counts. Generation probabilities in a later analysis came from a VDJ recombination model fitted to out-of-frame rearrangements, and those results were checked against IGoR. In a later analysis, TCR-TCR, TCR-HLA and TCR-CMV co-occurrence was scored with hypergeometric tests, and a repertoire-size bias correction was applied to TCR pairs. In a later analysis, false discovery rates were estimated by permuting HLA or CMV assignments 20 times. In a later analysis, co-occurring TCRs were grouped with DBSCAN, and TCRdist sequence similarity was added when clustering was performed within HLA-allele-positive subsets. Repertoires with fewer than 30,000 or more than 120,000 public chains were left out of co-occurrence clustering, as were five repertoires with anomalous nucleotide sharing. TCRdb took this table from immuneACCESS and kept in-frame rearrangements with V and J called. Such tables lack part of the clones; where checked against another copy, unresolved V genes explain under half of the gap, and the rest is unexplained. V and J calls and clone size are as listed in that table; D and trimming were resolved from the DNA. This sample has 200,000 to 300,000 clones in its table, and about 80% of those were observed once. The ten largest account for less than 9% of the sample.

In total, approximately 610 healthy bone marrow donors made up the cohort. Cohort members were all nominally healthy when sampled, although unrecorded immune exposures were likely present. The donor was CMV seropositive and belonged to the group of 250 to 300 seropositive cohort members. A peripheral blood sample was provided by each donor, and peripheral blood mononuclear cells were used for TCR beta sequencing. The Qiagen DNeasy Blood Extraction Kit was used to extract genomic DNA from the blood cell samples. Material for sequencing was PBMCs. The rearrangement combines TRBV2 with TRBJ1-2; D gene: possibly TRBD1, on 5 matching bases. The receptor comes from a woman aged 55 to 70 in good health and CMV-seropositive. The base sequence is TGTGCCGTCGGACACCTCGCTAACTATGGCTACACCTTC. It translates as CAVGHLANYGYTF.